The 10 T cell receptor beta chains reported below all come from one sample, sequenced in a study of blood T cell repertoires in COVID-19. TCRdb keeps only in-frame clones here, not all; method: immunoSEQ multiplex PCR. Altogether 100,000 to 150,000 clones are present, about 88% being singletons, with the ten largest covering about 1%. The sequencing sample was made of peripheral blood. Receptor source: a woman aged 80 or older with acute or convalescent COVID-19.

V is TRBV29-1 and J is TRBJ1-2, with D uncertain. This CDR3 region has 12 residues. V lost 3 bases and J 6 bases, leaving 11 bases between the germline ends. Germline CDR1 and CDR2: SQVTM and ANQGSEA. The CDR3 sequence: CSVEFLTNGYTF. The CDR3 DNA reads as TGCAGCGTTGAGTTCTTGACAAATGGCTACACCTTC.

This sequence joins TRBV4-1 and TRBJ1-2; 10 nucleotides line up with TRBD1. The CDR3 runs to 16 residues. CDR1 and CDR2 from the germline V gene are MGHRA and YSYEKL. The V segment lost 0 bases and the J segment 5 bases; nucleotides outside the gene matches: 6. The CDR3 region is CASSQDPGTGAYGYTF. In nucleotides, the CDR3 is TGCGCCAGCAGCCAAGATCCCGGGACAGGGGCATATGGCTACACCTTC.

J is TRBJ1-6 and V is TRBV2; 7 bases agree with TRBD1. J lost 9 bases, V lost 11 bases, and 16 bases had no gene match. The CDR3 totals 15 residues. Germline V gene sequence: CDR1 SNHLY, CDR2 FYNNEI. CDR3 DNA: TGTGCCGGGGATAAAGAAGGGGGCCTTGCTTCACCCCTCCACTTT. This encodes CAGDKEGGLASPLHF.

This clone was picked up a small number of times. The chain joins TRBV6-5 to TRBJ1-1; possibly TRBD1 for D (5 bases). The CDR3 has 14 residues. Between the trimmed V and J ends, which lost 6 bases and 3 bases, there was a span of 14 bases. Germline lookup yields CDR1 MNHEY and CDR2 SVGAGI. The CDR3 nucleotides are TGTGCCAGCAGAACCTTCAGGGAGGACACTGAAGCTTTCTTT. Translating gives CASRTFREDTEAFF.

The chain employs TRBV4-2 and TRBJ1-4, with a tentative D call TRBD1 (6 bases). The CDR3 loop spans 14 amino acids. V was clipped by 1 base and J by 7 bases, with 10 bases between them. CDR1 is LGHNA, CDR2 YNFKEQ, per germline. The CDR3 DNA sequence: TGTGCCAGCAGCCAAGCCGGACAGTTTGAAAAACTGTTTTTT. It yields the protein CASSQAGQFEKLFF.

This sequence joins TRBV3-1 (or the pseudogene TRBV3-2) and TRBJ2-2; 9 bases match TRBD1. The CDR3 length is 16 residues. Unmatched junction bases numbered 9, after V lost 4 bases and J lost 6 bases. Germline V gives CDR1 LGHDT, CDR2 YNNKEL (reference sequence). CDR3 sequence (DNA): TGTGCCAGCAGCCGCGGGACAGGGTTGGAATCCGGGGAGCTGTTTTTT. Translation gives CASSRGTGLESGELFF.

The chain recombines TRBV24-1 with TRBJ2-1, with TRBD2 matching over 7 bases. From germline, CDR1 is KGHDR and CDR2 SFDVKD. This CDR3 is built from 17 residues. Trimming took 12 bases from V and 3 from J; bases not matched to a gene: 19. The CDR3 bases are TGTGCCGCCCAGAAGCTAGCGGAGTGGGGACTCTACAATGAGCAGTTCTTC. It codes for CAAQKLAEWGLYNEQFF.

The rearrangement joins TRBV7-2 to TRBJ2-7; 7 bases are shared with TRBD2. CDR3 length: 14 residues. After removal of 5 bases from V and 3 bases from J, the junction contained 7 bases not matched to a gene. CDR1 is SGHTA, CDR2 FQGNSA, per germline. This chain's CDR3 is CASSPSGKSYEQYF. The DNA of the CDR3 is TGTGCCAGCAGCCCAAGCGGGAAGAGCTACGAGCAGTACTTC. Full variable domain (outside the CDR3, taken from reference TRBV7-2 and TRBJ2-7): GAGVSQSPSNKVTEKGKDVELRCDPISGHTALYWYRQSLGQGLEFLIYFQGNSAPDKSGLPSDRFSAERTGGSVSTLTIQRTQQEDSAVYLCASSPSGKSYEQYFGPGTRLTVT.

This sequence joins TRBV19 and TRBJ2-2, with D hard to call. With 5 bases removed from V and 1 base from J, the gap between germline ends came to 8 bases. This CDR3 is built from 14 residues. Looked up from germline, CDR1 is LNHDA and CDR2 is SQIVND (reference sequence). The CDR3 bases are TGTGCCAGTAGTCATAGCAGGAACACCGGGGAGCTGTTTTTT. This encodes CASSHSRNTGELFF.

The chain has TRBV6-5 and TRBJ1-2; TRBD1 matches 8 bases. V lost 6 bases, J lost 4 bases, and 7 bases stayed unmatched. In germline, CDR1 is MNHEY, CDR2 SVGAGI. The CDR3 is 14 residues long. The DNA for the CDR3 is TGTGCCAGCAGACCTGACAGGGGCCTCTATGGCTACACCTTC. This sequence encodes CASRPDRGLYGYTF.